The TCR beta chain described here comes from a study of Graves' ophthalmopathy and Graves' hyperthyroidism (dated by TCRdb to the late 2010s). Background for the entire study: A patient counted as having stable hyperthyroidism if there was no progression to ophthalmopathy within 18 months of follow-up. An independent validation cohort comprised 18 hyperthyroidism patients and around 16 patients who later progressed from hyperthyroidism to ophthalmopathy. Following sample collection, hyperthyroidism patients were given methimazole at a starting dose of 30 mg daily, and ophthalmopathy patients were given high-dose intravenous methylprednisolone. To tell Graves' ophthalmopathy apart from Graves' hyperthyroidism, and to predict which patients would progress to ophthalmopathy, the study relied on TCR beta repertoire signatures. In a handful of hyperthyroidism patients, the T-cell repertoire of thyroid tissue was compared with the T-cell repertoire of blood. To explore V-J signatures that separate ophthalmopathy from hyperthyroidism, a discovery set of around 97 patients was enrolled, consisting of under 50 with ophthalmopathy and about 60 with stable hyperthyroidism. In total, 120 to 150 blood samples were TCR-sequenced: 43 ophthalmopathy, 75 hyperthyroidism and approximately 17 hyperthyroidism-to-ophthalmopathy patients. The paper as a whole reports these results and caveats: The 13-signature model separated ophthalmopathy from stable hyperthyroidism with about 86% sensitivity and approximately 83% specificity in cross-validation, and 80%/75% in the test set. Most expanded thyroid clonotypes with a frequency above 0.001 also appeared in blood, which suggests that blood repertoires may reflect the immune response in the thyroid. No statistical method was used to predetermine the sample size, and group allocation was not hidden from the investigators. In validation, the model predicted ophthalmopathy progression with more than 70% sensitivity and approximately 75% specificity; roughly 11 predicted patients were CT-confirmed with GO in a median of about 6.2 months.

For repertoire sequencing, the TCR beta CDR3 regions were amplified from RNA transcripts. A first-round RT-PCR used HTBI primers with the Qiagen OneStep RT-PCR kit, followed by a second-round multiplex PCR, size selection and purification. Sequencing of the libraries was carried out on an Illumina HiSeq2000 in paired-end mode with 100 bp reads. From the authors' description of their analysis: Reads were processed with SOAPnuke, discarding reads with adapters, uncalled bases, mean Phred below 15, or no exact constant-primer or identifier match. High-quality paired reads were merged with COPE v1.2.5. Each unique nucleotide sequence was defined as a clonotype, and clonotypes were aligned to IMGT TRB V, D and J references with MiTCR v1.1. Only V-J combinations with frequency above 0.0001 were analysed, covering about 99% of repertoires. For each V-J combination, a TCR clonal expansion and chaos score was defined as F50 clonal expansion divided by the chaos observed in the TCRdist matrix. Welch's t-statistics and random forest were used to narrow the features down to about a dozen V-J combinations, which were then fed into a naive Bayes classifier. Thyroid-blood repertoire similarity was quantified with the Morisita-Horn index. TCRdb cleaned the public reads at Q25 with fastp, built clones with MiXCR and kept in-frame beta chains. When rows share a CDR3 protein, they turn into one entry using the most common DNA and genes. The V and J calls come from TCRdb's annotation, not from the publication. The sample table lists around 1,200,000 distinct CDR3 sequences, approximately 35% of them with a count of one. Jointly, the top ten make up around 10% of the sample.

Remarks on this clonotype: The target of this receptor is not known. A read error is likely, as this CDR3 ends without the conserved phenylalanine or tryptophan. No DNA is shown, since the ends of the CDR3 on it are uncertain; the CDR3 is the one TCRdb lists.

The hyperthyroidism patients were 18 to 65 years old and newly diagnosed, with a disease duration of less than 2 months. Anyone with other autoimmune diseases, uncontrolled infections, pregnancy or lactation was excluded from the study. Clinical symptoms, serum thyroxine, TRAb, thyroid ultrasound and orbital computed tomography were used for diagnosis. Total RNA was extracted using Trizol reagent, and RNA quality was checked on an Agilent 2100 Bioanalyzer. In the germline V gene, CDR1 corresponds to SGHTA and CDR2 to FQGNSA. The CDR3 has 8 amino acids, counting both end residues. The source is an adult man with Graves' hyperthyroidism. The chain uses TRBV7-2 and TRBJ2-6; the table's D gene call, TRBD1, was not cross checked with the DNA. Sequencing input: peripheral blood or thyroid tissue (not recorded which). CDR3 region: CASSATPL.